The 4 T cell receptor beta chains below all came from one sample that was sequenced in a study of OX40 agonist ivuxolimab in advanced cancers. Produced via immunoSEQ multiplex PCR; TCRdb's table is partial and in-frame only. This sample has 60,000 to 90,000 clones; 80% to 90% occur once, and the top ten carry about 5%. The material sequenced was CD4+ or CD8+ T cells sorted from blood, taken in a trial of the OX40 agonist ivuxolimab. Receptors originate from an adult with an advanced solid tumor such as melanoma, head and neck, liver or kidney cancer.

The CDR3 loop is CAWDRLGSEAFF. The CDR3 DNA follows: TGTGCCTGGGATAGATTGGGGAGCGAAGCTTTCTTT. The V and J genes are TRBV30 and TRBJ1-1, with D uncertain. Deletions cut 5 bases from V and 8 bases from J, with 15 bases between. Germline loops: CDR1 GTSNPN, CDR2 SVGIG (reference sequence). The CDR3 loop spans 12 amino acids.

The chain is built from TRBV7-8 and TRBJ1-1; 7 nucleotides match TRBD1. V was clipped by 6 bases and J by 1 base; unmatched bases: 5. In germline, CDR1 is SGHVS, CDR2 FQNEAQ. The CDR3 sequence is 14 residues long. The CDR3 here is CASRTDRENTEAFF. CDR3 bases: TGTGCCAGCAGAACCGACAGGGAGAACACTGAAGCTTTCTTT.

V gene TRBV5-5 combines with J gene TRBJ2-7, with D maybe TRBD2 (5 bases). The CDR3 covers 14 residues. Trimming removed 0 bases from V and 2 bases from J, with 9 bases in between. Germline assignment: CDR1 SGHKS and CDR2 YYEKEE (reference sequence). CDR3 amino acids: CASSLDGVTYEQYF. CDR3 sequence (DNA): TGTGCCAGCAGCTTGGACGGGGTTACCTACGAGCAGTACTTC.

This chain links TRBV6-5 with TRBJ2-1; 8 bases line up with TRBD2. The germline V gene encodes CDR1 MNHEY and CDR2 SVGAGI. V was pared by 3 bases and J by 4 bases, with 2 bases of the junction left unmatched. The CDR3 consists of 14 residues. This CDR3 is CASSYRGGYNEQFF. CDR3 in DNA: TGTGCCAGCAGTTATCGGGGGGGATACAATGAGCAGTTCTTC.